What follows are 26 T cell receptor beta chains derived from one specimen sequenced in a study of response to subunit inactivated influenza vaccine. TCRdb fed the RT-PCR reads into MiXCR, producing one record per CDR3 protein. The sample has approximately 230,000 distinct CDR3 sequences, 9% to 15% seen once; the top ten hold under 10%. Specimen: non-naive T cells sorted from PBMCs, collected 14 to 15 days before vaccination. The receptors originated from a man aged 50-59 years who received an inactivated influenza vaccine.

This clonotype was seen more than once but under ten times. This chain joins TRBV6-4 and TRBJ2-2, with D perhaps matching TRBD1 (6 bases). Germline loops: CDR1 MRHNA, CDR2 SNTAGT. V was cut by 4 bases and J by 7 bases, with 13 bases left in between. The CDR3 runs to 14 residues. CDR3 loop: CASSVGRGFGELFF. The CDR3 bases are TGTGCCAGCAGTGTCGGCAGGGGATTCGGGGAGCTGTTTTTT.

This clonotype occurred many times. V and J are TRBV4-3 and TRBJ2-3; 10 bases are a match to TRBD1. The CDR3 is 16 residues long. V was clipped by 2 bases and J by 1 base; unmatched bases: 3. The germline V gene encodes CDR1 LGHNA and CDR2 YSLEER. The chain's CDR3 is CASSQSGTGGTDTQYF. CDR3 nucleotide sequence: TGCGCCAGCAGCCAATCCGGGACAGGGGGCACAGATACGCAGTATTTT.

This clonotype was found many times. CDR3 nucleotides: TGCGCCAGCAGGAAGTCGGGGTACACCGGGGAGCTGTTTTTT. Protein sequence: CASRKSGYTGELFF. The chain combines TRBV5-1 with TRBJ2-2; tentatively, D is TRBD2 (5 bases). Germline V CDR1 and CDR2: SGHRS, YFSETQ. V dropped 5 bases and J dropped 3 bases, with 11 bases sitting between them. CDR3 size: 14 residues.

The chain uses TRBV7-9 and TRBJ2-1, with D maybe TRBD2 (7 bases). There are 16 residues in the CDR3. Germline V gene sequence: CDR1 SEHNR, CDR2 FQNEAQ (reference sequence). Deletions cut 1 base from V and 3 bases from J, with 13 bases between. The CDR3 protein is CASSLETGLGYNEQFF. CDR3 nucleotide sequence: TGTGCCAGCAGCTTAGAGACAGGACTAGGCTACAATGAGCAGTTCTTC.

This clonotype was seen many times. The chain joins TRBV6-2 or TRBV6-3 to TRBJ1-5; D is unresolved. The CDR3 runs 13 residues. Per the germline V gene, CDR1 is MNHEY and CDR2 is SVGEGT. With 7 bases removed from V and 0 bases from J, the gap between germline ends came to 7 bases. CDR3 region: CASKQNSNQPQHF. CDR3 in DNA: TGTGCCAGCAAACAGAATAGCAATCAGCCCCAGCATTTT.

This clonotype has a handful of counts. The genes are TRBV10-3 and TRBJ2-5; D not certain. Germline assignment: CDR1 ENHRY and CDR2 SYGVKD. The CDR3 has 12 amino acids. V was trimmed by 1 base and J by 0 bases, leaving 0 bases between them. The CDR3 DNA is TGTGCCATCAGTGAGTACCAAGAGACCCAGTACTTC. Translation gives CAISEYQETQYF.

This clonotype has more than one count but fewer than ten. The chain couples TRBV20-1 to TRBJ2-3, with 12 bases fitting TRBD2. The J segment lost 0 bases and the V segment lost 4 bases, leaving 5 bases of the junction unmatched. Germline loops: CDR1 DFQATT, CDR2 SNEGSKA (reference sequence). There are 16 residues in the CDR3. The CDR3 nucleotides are TGCAGTGCTACCGGGACTAGCGGGTATAGCACAGATACGCAGTATTTT. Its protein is CSATGTSGYSTDTQYF.

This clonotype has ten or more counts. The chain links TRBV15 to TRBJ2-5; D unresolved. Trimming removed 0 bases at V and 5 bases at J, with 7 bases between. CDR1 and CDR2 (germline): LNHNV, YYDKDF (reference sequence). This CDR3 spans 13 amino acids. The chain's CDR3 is CATSRDPVETQYF. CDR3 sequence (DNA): TGTGCCACCAGCAGAGATCCGGTGGAGACCCAGTACTTC.

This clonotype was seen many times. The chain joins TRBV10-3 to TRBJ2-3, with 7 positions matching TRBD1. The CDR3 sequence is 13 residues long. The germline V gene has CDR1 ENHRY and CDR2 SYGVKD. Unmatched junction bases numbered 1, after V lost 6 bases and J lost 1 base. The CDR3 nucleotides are TGTGCCATCAGCGGACAGGGCACAGATACGCAGTATTTT. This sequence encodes CAISGQGTDTQYF.

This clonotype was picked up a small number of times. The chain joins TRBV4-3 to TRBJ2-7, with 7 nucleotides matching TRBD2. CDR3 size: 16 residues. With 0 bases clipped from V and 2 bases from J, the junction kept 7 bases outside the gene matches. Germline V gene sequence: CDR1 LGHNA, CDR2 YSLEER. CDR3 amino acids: CASSQDWLAETYEQYF. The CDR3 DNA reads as TGCGCCAGCAGCCAAGATTGGCTAGCGGAAACCTACGAGCAGTACTTC.

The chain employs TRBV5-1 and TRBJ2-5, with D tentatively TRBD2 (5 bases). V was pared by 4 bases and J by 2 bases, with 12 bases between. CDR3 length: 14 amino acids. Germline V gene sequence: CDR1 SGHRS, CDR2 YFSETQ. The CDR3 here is CASSPRVGQETQYF. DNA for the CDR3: TGCGCCAGCAGCCCGCGGGTCGGACAAGAGACCCAGTACTTC.

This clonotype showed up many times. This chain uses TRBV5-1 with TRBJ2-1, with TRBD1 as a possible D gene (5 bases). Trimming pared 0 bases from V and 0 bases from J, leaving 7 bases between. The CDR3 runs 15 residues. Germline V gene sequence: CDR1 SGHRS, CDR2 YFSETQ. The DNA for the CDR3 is TGCGCCAGCAGCTTGGGACAGAGCTCCTACAATGAGCAGTTCTTC. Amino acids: CASSLGQSSYNEQFF.

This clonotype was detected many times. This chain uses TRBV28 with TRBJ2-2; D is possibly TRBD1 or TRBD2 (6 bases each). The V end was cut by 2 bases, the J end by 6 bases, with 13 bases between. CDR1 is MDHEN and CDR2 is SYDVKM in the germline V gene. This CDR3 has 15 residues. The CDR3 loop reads CASSLPIGGPGELFF. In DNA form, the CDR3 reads TGTGCCAGCAGTTTACCTATTGGGGGGCCCGGGGAGCTGTTTTTT.

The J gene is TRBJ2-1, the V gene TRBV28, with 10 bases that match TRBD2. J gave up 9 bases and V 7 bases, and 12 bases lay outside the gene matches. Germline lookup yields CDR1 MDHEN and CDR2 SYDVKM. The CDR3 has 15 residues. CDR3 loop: CASNPGTSVLSEQFF. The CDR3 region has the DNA TGTGCCAGCAATCCCGGGACTAGCGTCCTCAGTGAGCAGTTCTTC.

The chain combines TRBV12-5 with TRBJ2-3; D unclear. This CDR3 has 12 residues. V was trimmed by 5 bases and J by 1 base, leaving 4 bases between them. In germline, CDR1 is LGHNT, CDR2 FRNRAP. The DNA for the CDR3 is TGTGCTAGTGGTCCTCGCACAGATACGCAGTATTTT. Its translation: CASGPRTDTQYF. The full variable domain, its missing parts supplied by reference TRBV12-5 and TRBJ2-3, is DARVTQTPRHKVTEMGQEVTMRCQPILGHNTVFWYRQTMMQGLELLAYFRNRAPLDDSGMPKDRFSAEMPDATLATLKIQPSEPRDSAVYFCASGPRTDTQYFGPGTRLTVL.

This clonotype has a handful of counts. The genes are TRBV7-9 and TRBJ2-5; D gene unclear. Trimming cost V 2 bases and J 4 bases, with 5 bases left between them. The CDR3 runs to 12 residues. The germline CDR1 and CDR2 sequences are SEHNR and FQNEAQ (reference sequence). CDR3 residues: CASSLNIETQYF. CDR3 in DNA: TGTGCCAGCAGCTTAAATATAGAGACCCAGTACTTC.

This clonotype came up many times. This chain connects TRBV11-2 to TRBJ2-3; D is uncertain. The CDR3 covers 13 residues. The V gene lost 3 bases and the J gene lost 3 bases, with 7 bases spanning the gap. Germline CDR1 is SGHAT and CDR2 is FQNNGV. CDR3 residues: CASSFSGTDTQYF. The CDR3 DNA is TGTGCCAGCAGCTTTAGTGGTACAGATACGCAGTATTTT. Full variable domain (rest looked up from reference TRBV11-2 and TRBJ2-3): EAGVAQSPRYKIIEKRQSVAFWCNPISGHATLYWYQQILGQGPKLLIQFQNNGVVDDSQLPKDRFSAERLKGVDSTLKIQPAKLEDSAVYLCASSFSGTDTQYFGPGTRLTVL.

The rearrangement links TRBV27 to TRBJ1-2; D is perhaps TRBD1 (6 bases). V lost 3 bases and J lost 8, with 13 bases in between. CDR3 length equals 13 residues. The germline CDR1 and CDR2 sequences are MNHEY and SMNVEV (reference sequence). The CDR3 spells CASSFAGVGGYTF. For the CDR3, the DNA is TGTGCCAGCAGTTTCGCAGGGGTGGGGGGCTACACCTTC.

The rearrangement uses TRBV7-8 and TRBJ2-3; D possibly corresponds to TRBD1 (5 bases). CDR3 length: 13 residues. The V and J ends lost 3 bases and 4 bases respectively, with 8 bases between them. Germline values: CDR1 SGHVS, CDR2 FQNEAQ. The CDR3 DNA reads TGTGCCAGCAGCTTCGGACAAGCAGATACGCAGTATTTT. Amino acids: CASSFGQADTQYF.

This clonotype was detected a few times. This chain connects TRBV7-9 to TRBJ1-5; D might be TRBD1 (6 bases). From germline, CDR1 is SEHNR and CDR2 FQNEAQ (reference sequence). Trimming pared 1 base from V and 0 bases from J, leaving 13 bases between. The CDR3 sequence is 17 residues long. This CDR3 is CASSLEGGYNSNQPQHF. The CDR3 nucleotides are TGTGCCAGCAGCTTAGAGGGGGGCTATAATAGCAATCAGCCCCAGCATTTT.

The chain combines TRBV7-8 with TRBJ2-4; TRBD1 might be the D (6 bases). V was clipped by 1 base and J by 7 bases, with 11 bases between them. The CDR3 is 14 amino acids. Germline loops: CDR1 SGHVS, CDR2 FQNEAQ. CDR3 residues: CASSLGQGLNIQYF. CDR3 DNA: TGTGCCAGCAGCTTAGGGCAGGGGCTGAACATTCAGTACTTC.

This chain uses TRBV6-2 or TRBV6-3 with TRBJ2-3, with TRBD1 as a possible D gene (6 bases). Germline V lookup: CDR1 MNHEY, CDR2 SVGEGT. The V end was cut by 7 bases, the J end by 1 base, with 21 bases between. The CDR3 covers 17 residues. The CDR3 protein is CASNYAKGVLGTDTQYF. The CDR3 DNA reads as TGTGCCAGCAATTATGCTAAGGGGGTCCTTGGCACAGATACGCAGTATTTT.

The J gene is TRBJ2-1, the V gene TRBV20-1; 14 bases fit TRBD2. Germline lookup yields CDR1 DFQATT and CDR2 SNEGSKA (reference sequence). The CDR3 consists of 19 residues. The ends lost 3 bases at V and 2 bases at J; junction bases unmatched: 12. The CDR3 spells CSARGRGLAGETTYNEQFF. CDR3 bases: TGCAGTGCTAGGGGGAGGGGACTAGCGGGGGAGACCACCTACAATGAGCAGTTCTTC.

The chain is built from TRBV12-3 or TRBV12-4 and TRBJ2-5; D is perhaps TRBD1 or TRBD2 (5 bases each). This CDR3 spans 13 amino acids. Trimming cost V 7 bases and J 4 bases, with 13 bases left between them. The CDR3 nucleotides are TGTGCCAGCATCTACCGAGGGGCAGAGACCCAGTACTTC. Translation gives CASIYRGAETQYF.

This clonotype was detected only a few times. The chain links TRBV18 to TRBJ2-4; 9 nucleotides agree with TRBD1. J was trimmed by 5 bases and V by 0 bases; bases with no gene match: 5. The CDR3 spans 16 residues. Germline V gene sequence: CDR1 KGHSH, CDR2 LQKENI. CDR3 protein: CASSPPAGQGQNIQYF. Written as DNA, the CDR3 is TGTGCCAGCTCACCACCGGCGGGACAGGGTCAAAACATTCAGTACTTC. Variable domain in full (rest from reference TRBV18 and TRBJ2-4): NAGVMQNPRHLVRRRGQEARLRCSPMKGHSHVYWYRQLPEEGLKFMVYLQKENIIDESGMPKERFSAEFPKEGPSILRIQQVVRGDSAAYFCASSPPAGQGQNIQYFGAGTRLSVL.

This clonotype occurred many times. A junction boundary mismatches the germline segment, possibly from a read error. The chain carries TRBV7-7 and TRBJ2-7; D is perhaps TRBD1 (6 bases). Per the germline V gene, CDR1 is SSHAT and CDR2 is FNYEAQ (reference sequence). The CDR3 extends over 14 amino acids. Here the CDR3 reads CASSLRQEPYEQYF. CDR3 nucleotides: TGTGCTAGCAGCTTAAGACAGGAGCCCTACGAGCAGTACTTC. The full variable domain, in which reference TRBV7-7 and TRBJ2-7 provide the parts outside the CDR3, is GAGVSQSPRYKVTKRGQDVTLRCDPISSHATLYWYQQALGQGPEFLTYFNYEAQPDKSGLPSDRFSAERPEGSISTLTIQRTEQRDSAMYRCASSLRQEPYEQYFGPGTRLTVT.